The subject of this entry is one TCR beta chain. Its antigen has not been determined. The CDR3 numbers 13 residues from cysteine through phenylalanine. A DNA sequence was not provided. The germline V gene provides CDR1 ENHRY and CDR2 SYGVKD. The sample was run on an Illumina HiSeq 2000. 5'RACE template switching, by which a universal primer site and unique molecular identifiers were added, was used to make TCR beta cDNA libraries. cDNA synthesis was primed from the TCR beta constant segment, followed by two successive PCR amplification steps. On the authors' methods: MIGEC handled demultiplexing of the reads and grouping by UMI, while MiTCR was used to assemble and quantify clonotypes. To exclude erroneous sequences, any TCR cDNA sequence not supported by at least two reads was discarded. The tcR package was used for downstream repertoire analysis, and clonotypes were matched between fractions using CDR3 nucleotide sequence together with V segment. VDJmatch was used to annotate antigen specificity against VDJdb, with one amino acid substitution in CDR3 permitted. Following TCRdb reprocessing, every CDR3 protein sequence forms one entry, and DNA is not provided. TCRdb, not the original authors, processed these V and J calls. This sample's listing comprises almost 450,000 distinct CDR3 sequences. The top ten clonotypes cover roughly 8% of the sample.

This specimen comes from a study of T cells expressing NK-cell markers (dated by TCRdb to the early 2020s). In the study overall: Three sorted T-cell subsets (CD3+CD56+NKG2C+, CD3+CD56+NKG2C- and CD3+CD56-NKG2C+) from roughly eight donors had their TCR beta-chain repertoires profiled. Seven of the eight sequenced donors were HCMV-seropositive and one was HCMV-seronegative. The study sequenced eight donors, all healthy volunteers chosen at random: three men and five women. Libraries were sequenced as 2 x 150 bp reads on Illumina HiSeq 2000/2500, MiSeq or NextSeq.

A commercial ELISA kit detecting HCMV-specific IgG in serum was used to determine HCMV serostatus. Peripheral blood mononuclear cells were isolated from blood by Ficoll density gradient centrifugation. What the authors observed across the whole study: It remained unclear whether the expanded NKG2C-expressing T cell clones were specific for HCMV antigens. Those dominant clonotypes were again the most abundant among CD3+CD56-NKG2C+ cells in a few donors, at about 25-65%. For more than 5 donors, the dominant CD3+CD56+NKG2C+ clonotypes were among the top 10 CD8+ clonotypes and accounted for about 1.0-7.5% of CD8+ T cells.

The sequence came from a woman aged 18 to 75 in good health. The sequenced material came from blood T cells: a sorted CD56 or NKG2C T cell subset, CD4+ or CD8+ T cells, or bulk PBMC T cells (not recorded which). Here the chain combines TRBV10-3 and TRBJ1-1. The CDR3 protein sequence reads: CAISVRLNTEAFF.